This T cell receptor beta chain was sequenced during a study of shared clonotypes between healthy human individuals. The CDR3 consists of 16 residues. Germline V CDR1 and CDR2: MDHEN, SYDVKM. Trimming shortened V by 6 bases and J by 0 bases, and 14 bases separated the two germline ends. In the authors' workflow: For the immunoSEQ data, sequences were junction-only without quality scores, so filtering differed. Libraries were prepared by immunoSEQ multiplex PCR; TCRdb keeps only in-frame clonotypes and omits some of them. That table supplies the V and J calls and clone size; D and trimming were determined from the DNA. The profile shows approximately 340,000 clones, roughly 80% of them singletons.

The chain is built from TRBV28 and TRBJ2-2; D perhaps matches TRBD1 (5 bases). What was sequenced was memory CD4+ T cells sorted from blood. Subset: CD45RA-negative fraction. The receptor was derived from a man in his thirties or forties in good health. This CDR3 is CASRTNRQTNTGELFF. In nucleotides, the CDR3 is TGTGCCAGCAGAACGAACCGACAGACGAACACCGGGGAGCTGTTTTTT.